There are a few counts of the clone carrying this TCR beta chain. The antigen is undetermined. These data belong to a study of cytomegalovirus exposure and HLA in healthy donors. Whole-study results and caveats: In an earlier analysis, in 540 or so donors, most V segments appeared productive either ~90% or ~30% of the time. Later analysis suggested most CMV-associated TCR beta chains were HLA-restricted. For most TCR sequences rarity was the rule, although some public TCRs occurred in many donors. Later work showed greater clonal expansion in HLA-associated TCR beta chains than in equally common others.

The PCR was carried out with 60 Vbeta primers and 13 Jbeta primers. The data were produced by immunoSEQ multiplex PCR, yet TCRdb's version contains in-frame clones alone and is incomplete. The profile covers roughly 170,000 clones, with around 68% appearing a single time and about 1.6% taken by the ten largest. The germline V gene has CDR1 SGHAT and CDR2 FQNNGV. This CDR3 is 12 amino acids long. V was pared by 5 bases and J by 8 bases, with 10 bases between. This sequence joins TRBV11-2 and TRBJ2-1; D is unclear. The TCR sequence derives from a girl between 10 and 17 years old in good health and CMV-seronegative. The sample comprised PBMCs. The CDR3 DNA reads TGTGCCAGCAGCCCCTCCCGCGATGAGCAGTTCTTC. The encoded protein is CASSPSRDEQFF. The full variable domain, completed using reference TRBV11-2 and TRBJ2-1, is EAGVAQSPRYKIIEKRQSVAFWCNPISGHATLYWYQQILGQGPKLLIQFQNNGVVDDSQLPKDRFSAERLKGVDSTLKIQPAKLEDSAVYLCASSPSRDEQFFGPGTRLTVL.